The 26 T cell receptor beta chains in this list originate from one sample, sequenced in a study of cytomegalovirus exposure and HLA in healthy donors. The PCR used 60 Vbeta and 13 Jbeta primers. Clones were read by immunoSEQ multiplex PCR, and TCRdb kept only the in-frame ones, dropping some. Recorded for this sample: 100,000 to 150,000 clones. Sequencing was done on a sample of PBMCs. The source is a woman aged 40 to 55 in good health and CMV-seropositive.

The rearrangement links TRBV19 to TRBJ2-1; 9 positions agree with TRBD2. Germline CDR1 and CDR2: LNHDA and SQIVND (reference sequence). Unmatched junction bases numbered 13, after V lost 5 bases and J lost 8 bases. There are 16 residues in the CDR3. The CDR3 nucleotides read TGTGCCAGTAGTTCCTTCGGTAGCGGGGGAGTCTATGAGCAGTTCTTC. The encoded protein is CASSSFGSGGVYEQFF.

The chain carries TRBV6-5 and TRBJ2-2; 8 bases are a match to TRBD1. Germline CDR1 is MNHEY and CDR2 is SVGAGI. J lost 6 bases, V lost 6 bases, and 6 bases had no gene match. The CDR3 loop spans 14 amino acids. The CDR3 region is CASSFGQGPGELFF. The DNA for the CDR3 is TGTGCCAGCAGCTTTGGACAGGGTCCCGGGGAGCTGTTTTTT.

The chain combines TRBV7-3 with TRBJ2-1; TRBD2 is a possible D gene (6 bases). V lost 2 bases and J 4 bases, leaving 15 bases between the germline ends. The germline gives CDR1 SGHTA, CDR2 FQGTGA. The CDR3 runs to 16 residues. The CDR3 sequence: CASSLVGGGIYNEQFF. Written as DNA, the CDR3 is TGTGCCAGCAGCTTAGTTGGTGGGGGGATATACAATGAGCAGTTCTTC.

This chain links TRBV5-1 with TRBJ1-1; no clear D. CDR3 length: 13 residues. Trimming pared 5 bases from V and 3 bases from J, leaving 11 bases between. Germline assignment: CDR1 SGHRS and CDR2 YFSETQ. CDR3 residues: CASRPREDTEAFF. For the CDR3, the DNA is TGCGCCAGCAGGCCGAGGGAAGACACTGAAGCTTTCTTT.

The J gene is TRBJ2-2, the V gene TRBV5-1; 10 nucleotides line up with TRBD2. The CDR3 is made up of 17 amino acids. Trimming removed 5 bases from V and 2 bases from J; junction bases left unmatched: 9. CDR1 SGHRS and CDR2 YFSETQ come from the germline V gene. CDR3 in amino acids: CASSDIAGGRNTGELFF. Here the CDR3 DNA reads TGCGCCAGCAGTGATATAGCGGGAGGCCGTAACACCGGGGAGCTGTTTTTT. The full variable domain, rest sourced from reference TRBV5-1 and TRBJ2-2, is KAGVTQTPRYLIKTRGQQVTLSCSPISGHRSVSWYQQTPGQGLQFLFEYFSETQRNKGNFPGRFSGRQFSNSRSEMNVSTLELGDSALYLCASSDIAGGRNTGELFFGEGSRLTVL.

CDR3 sequence (DNA): TGTGCCAGTACGGAAAGGGGGACTGAAGCTTTCTTT. This sequence encodes CASTERGTEAFF. This chain links TRBV19 with TRBJ1-1, with a weak D call TRBD1 (6 bases). CDR3 length: 12 residues. Germline V gives CDR1 LNHDA, CDR2 SQIVND (reference sequence). V was trimmed by 7 bases and J by 5 bases, leaving 11 bases between them.

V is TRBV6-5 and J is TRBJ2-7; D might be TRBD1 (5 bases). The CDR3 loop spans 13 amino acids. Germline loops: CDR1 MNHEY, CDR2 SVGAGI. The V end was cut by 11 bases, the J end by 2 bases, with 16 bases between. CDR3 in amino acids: CASLRAGTYEQYF. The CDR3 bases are TGTGCCTCGCTAAGGGCAGGGACCTACGAGCAGTACTTC.

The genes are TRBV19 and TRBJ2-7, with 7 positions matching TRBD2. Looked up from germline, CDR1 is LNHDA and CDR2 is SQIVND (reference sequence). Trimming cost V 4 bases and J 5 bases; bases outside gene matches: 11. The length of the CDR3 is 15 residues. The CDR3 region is CASSTMGEGGNEQYF. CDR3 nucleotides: TGTGCCAGTAGTACAATGGGGGAGGGAGGAAACGAGCAGTACTTC. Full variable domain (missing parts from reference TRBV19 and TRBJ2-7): DGGITQSPKYLFRKEGQNVTLSCEQNLNHDAMYWYRQDPGQGLRLIYYSQIVNDFQKGDIAEGYSVSREKKESFPLTVTSAQKNPTAFYLCASSTMGEGGNEQYFGPGTRLTVT.

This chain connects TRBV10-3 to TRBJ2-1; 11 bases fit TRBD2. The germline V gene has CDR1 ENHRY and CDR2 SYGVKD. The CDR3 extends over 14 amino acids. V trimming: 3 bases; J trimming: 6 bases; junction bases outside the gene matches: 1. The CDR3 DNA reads TGTGCCATCAGTGATAGCGGGAGGGGCAATGAGCAGTTCTTC. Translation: CAISDSGRGNEQFF.

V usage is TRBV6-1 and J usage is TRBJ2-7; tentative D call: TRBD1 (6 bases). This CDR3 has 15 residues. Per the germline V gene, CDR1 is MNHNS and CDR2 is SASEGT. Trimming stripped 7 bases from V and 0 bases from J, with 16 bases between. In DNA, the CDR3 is TGTGCCAGCACGGACAGACTTCTACTCTCCTACGAGCAGTACTTC. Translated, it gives CASTDRLLLSYEQYF.

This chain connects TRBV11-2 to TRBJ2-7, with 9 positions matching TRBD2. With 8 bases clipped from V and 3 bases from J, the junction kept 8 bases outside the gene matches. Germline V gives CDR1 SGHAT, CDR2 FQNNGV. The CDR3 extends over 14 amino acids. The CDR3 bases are TGTGCCAGCCGCCCCCGACTAGCGGACTACGAGCAGTACTTC. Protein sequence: CASRPRLADYEQYF.

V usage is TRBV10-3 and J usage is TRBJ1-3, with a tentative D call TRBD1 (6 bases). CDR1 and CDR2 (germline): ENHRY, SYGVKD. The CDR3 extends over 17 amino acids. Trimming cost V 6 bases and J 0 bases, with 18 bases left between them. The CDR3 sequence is CAISPRSGTNSGNTIYF. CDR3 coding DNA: TGTGCCATCAGCCCTAGATCCGGGACAAACTCTGGAAACACCATATATTTT.

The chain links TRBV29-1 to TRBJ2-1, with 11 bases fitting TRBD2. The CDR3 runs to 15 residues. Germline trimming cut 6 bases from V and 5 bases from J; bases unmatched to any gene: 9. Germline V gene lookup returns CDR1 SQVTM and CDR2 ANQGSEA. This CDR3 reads CSVRGRLAGNNEQFF. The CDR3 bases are TGCAGCGTGCGGGGGAGACTAGCGGGGAACAATGAGCAGTTCTTC.

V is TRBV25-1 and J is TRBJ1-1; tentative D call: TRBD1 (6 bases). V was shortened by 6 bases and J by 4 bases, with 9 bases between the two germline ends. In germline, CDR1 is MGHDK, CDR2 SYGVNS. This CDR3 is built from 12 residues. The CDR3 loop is CASRGGGTEAFF. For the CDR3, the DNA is TGTGCCAGCAGAGGGGGGGGCACTGAAGCTTTCTTT.

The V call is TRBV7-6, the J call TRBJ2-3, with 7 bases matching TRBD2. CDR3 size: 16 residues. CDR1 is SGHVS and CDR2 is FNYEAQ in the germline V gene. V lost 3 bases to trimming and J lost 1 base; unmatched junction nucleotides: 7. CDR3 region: CASSFTAGAGTDTQYF. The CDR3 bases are TGTGCCAGCAGCTTTACGGCGGGAGCCGGCACAGATACGCAGTATTTT.

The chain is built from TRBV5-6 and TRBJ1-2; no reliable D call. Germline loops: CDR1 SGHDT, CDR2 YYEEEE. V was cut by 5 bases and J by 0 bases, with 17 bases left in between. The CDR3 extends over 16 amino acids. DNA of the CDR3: TGTGCCAGCAGACCACTAGACGTGACCTCTAACTATGGCTACACCTTC. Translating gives CASRPLDVTSNYGYTF.

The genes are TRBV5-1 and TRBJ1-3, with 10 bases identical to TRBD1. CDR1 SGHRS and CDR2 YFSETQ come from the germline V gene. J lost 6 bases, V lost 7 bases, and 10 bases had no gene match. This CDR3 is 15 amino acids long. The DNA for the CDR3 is TGCGCCAGCGCCGATGACAGGGGGCCTAAAAACACCATATATTTT. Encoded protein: CASADDRGPKNTIYF.

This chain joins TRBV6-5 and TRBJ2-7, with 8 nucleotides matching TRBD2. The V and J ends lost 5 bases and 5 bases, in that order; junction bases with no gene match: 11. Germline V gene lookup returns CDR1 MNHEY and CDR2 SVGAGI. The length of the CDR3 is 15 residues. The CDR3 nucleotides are TGTGCCAGCAGTAGAGGACTAGCCCCCCCGAACGAGCAGTACTTC. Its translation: CASSRGLAPPNEQYF.

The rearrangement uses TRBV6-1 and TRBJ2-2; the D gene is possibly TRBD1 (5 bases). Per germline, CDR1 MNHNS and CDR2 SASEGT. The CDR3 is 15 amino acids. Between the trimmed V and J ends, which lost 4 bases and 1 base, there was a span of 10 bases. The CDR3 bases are TGTGCCAGCAGTGTAGGCGGACAGAACACCGGGGAGCTGTTTTTT. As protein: CASSVGGQNTGELFF.

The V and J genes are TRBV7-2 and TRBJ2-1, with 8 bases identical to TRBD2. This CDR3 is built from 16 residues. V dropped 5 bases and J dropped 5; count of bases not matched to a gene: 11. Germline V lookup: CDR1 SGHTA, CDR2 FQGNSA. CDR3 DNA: TGTGCCAGCAGCCCAGAACCCCAGCGGGAGAACAATGAGCAGTTCTTC. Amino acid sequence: CASSPEPQRENNEQFF.

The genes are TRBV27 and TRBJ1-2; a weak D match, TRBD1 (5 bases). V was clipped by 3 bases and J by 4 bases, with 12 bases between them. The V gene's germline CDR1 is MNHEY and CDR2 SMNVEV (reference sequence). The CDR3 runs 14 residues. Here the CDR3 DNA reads TGTGCCAGCAGTTTCAAAACAGGTTCCTATGGCTACACCTTC. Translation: CASSFKTGSYGYTF.

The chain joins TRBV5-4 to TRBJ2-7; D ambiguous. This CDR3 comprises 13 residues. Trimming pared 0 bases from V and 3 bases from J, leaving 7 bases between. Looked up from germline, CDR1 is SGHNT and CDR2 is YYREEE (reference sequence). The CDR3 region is CASSLGGGYEQYF. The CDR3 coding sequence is TGTGCCAGCAGCTTGGGCGGCGGCTACGAGCAGTACTTC.

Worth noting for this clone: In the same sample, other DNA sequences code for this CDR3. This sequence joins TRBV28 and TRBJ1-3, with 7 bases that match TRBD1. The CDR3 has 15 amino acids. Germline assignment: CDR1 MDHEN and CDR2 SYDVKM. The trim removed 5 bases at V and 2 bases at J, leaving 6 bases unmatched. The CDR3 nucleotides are TGTGCCAGCAGTCCGCCACAGGGGACTGGAAACACCATATATTTT. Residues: CASSPPQGTGNTIYF.

The CDR3 nucleotides are TGTGCCAGCAGCTCCTCGGGACTCGTCACAGATACGCAGTATTTT. Translated, it gives CASSSSGLVTDTQYF. V and J are TRBV27 and TRBJ2-3; weak D call: TRBD2 (6 bases). This CDR3 contains 15 residues. CDR1 MNHEY and CDR2 SMNVEV come from the germline V gene (reference sequence). V shed 6 bases and J shed 2 bases, with 15 bases lying between them.

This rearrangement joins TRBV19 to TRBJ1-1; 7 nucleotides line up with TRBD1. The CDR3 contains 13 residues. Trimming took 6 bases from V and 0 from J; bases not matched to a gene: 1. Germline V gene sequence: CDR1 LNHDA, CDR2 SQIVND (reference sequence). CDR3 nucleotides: TGTGCCAGTAGGGACAGGTTGAACACTGAAGCTTTCTTT. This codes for CASRDRLNTEAFF. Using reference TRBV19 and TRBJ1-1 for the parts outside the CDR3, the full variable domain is DGGITQSPKYLFRKEGQNVTLSCEQNLNHDAMYWYRQDPGQGLRLIYYSQIVNDFQKGDIAEGYSVSREKKESFPLTVTSAQKNPTAFYLCASRDRLNTEAFFGQGTRLTVV.

CDR3 in amino acids: CASSQDLLAGHEQYF. CDR3 DNA: TGCGCCAGCAGCCAAGATTTACTAGCGGGTCACGAGCAGTACTTC. This chain links TRBV4-1 with TRBJ2-7, with 9 bases identical to TRBD2. The CDR3 length is 15 residues. The J segment lost 5 bases and the V segment lost 0 bases, leaving 5 bases of the junction unmatched. Germline assignment: CDR1 MGHRA and CDR2 YSYEKL.